The entry below describes one T cell receptor beta chain. Antigen unknown. The same CDR3 also results from other DNA sequences found in this sample. This entry is derived from a study of beta chain features in type 1 diabetes. Researchers reported sorting CD4+ naive, central memory, regulatory and stem cell-like memory cells via CD45RO/CCR7/CD25/CD127/CD95/CD27. Sorted populations all exceeded 95% purity. Notes on the study in general: Researchers reported that naive, central memory and Treg TCRB repertoires appeared more similar in patients than in healthy donors. Shortening of TCRB CDR3s, moderate but significant, appeared in all four CD4+ subsets of Type 1 diabetes patients.

This CDR3 region has 13 residues. V was cut by 0 bases and J by 5 bases, with 7 bases left in between. CDR1 and CDR2 (germline): SGHTA, FQGNSA. Every bit of the isolated RNA underwent reverse transcription, so sequencing read expressed TCRB transcripts. The assay was immunoSEQ multiplex PCR, and TCRdb's table has in-frame clones only and misses some. This repertoire shows approximately 140,000 clones, 48% found once; its top ten account for around 0.39%. This receptor was obtained from a man between 18 and 35 years old in good health. This sequence joins TRBV7-2 and TRBJ2-5; the D gene is possibly TRBD1 (5 bases). Sequencing was carried out using Tregs from blood. CDR3 coding DNA: TGTGCCAGCAGCTTAGCAGGGGTCGAGACCCAGTACTTC. Its translation: CASSLAGVETQYF.